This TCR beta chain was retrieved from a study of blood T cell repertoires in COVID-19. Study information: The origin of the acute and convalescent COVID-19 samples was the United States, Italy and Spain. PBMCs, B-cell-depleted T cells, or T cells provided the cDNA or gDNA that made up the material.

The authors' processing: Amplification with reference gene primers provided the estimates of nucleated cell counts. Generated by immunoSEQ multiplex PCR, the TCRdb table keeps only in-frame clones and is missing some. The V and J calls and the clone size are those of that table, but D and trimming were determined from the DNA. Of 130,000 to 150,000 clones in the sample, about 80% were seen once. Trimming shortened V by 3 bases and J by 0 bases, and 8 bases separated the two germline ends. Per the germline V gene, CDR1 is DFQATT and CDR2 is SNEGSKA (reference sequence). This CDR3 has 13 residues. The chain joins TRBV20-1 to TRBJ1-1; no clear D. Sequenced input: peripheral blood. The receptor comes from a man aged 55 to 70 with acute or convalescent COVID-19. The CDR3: CSASSAVNTEAFF. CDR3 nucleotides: TGCAGTGCTAGTAGTGCAGTGAACACTGAAGCTTTCTTT.